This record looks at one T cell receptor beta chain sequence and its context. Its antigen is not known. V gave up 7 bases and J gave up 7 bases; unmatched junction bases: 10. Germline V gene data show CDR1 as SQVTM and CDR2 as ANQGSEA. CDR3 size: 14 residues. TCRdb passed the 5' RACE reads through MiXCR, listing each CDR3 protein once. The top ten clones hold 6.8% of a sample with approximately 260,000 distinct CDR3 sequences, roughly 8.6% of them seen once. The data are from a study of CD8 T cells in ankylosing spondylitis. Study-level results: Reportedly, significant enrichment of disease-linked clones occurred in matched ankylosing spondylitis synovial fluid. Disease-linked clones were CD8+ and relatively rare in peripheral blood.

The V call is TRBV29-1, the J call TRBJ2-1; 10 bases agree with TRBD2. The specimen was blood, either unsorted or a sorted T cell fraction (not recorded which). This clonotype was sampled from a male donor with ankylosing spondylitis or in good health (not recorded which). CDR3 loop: CSAATAGGPNEQFF. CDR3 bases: TGCAGCGCCGCGACAGCGGGAGGGCCAAATGAGCAGTTCTTC.